This TCR beta chain appears in the sequencing data of a study of spatial heterogeneity in lung cancer. Notes on the study in general: The number of expanded tumor alpha and beta chains correlated with mutation number.

Relative to its sample, this clonotype is large. As yet, its antigen is unknown. The time point here: sample taken at primary tumor resection. Every TCR cDNA molecule carried a tag that served as a unique molecular identifier. MiXCR was run by TCRdb on the 5' RACE reads, yielding one entry per CDR3 protein. The sample has some 4,000 distinct CDR3 sequences; over 8.5% are singletons. The CDR3 consists of 13 residues. Trimming took 8 bases from V and 8 from J; bases not matched to a gene: 6. Germline V gives CDR1 MNHEY, CDR2 SMNVEV (reference sequence). The rearrangement joins TRBV27 to TRBJ1-4, with 9 bases matching TRBD1. The clonotype comes from a male donor with early-stage non-small cell lung cancer. The starting material was lung tumor tissue, obtained at surgery. CDR3 residues: CASAGQGLEKLFF. CDR3 coding DNA: TGTGCCAGCGCGGGACAGGGTTTGGAAAAACTGTTTTTT.